This T cell receptor beta chain was documented in a study of patients and donors after allogeneic stem cell transplantation. TCRdb independently ran MiXCR on the RT-PCR reads; one entry per CDR3 protein. The data contain over 5,500 distinct CDR3 sequences, 9.5% to 15% of them singletons. V lost 8 bases and J lost 3; bases outside the gene matches: 12. Per germline, CDR1 KGHSH and CDR2 LQKENI. The CDR3 sequence is 16 residues long. Sequencing was carried out using blood, either unsorted or a sorted T cell fraction (not recorded which). The TCR originated in a human donor who was either an allogeneic HSCT recipient or a stem cell or donor lymphocyte infusion donor (not recorded which). It is not recorded whose cells these are; they may come from a transplant donor. The chain recombines TRBV18 with TRBJ2-1, with TRBD2 identical over 8 bases. CDR3 in amino acids: CASTPLPSGFYNEQFF. The CDR3 DNA sequence: TGTGCCAGCACTCCCCTGCCTAGCGGGTTCTACAATGAGCAGTTCTTC.